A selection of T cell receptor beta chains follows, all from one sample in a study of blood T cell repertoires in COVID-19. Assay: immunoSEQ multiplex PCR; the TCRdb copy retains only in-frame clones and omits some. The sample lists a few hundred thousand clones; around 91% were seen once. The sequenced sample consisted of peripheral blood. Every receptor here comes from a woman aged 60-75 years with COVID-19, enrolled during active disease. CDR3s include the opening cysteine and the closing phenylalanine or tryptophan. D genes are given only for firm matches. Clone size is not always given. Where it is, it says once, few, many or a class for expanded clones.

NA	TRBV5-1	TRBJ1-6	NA	TGCGCCAGCAGCTTGGACAACCCCGTGAATTCACCCCTCCACTTT	CASSLDNPVNSPLHF
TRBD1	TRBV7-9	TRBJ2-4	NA	TGTGCCAGCACCAGGGGGCTGGGACAGGGCAGGCATTTGGCCAAAAACATTCAGTACTTC	CASTRGLGQGRHLAKNIQYF
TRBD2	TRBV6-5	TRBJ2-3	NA	TGTGCCTCCACTAGCGGACACACAGATACGCAGTATTTT	CASTSGHTDTQYF
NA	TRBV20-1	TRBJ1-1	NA	TGCAGTGCGAGTCCCCAGGTTGAAGCTTTCTTT	CSASPQVEAFF
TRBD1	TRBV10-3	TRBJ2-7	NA	TGTGCCACCAAGGCGACAGGGGGCCGTGCCTACGAGCAGTACTTC	CATKATGGRAYEQYF
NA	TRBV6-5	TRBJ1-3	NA	TGTGCCGGGCAGGGCGTTACTGGAAACACCATATATTTT	CAGQGVTGNTIYF
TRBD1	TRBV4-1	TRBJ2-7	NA	TGCGCCAGCAGCTCCCGGGACAGCTACTCCTACGAGCAGTACTTC	CASSSRDSYSYEQYF
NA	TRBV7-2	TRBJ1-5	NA	TGTGCCAGCAGCTTATCTACAGATTATAGCAATCAGCCCCAGCATTTT	CASSLSTDYSNQPQHF
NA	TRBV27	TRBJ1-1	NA	TGTGCCAGCAGTTTAGAGATAAGGAACACTGAAGCTTTCTTT	CASSLEIRNTEAFF
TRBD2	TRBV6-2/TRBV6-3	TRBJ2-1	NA	TGTGCCAGCAGTTACCCCGGGACTAGCGGGGGAAAGCAGTTCTTC	CASSYPGTSGGKQFF
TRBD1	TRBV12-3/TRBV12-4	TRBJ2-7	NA	TGTGCCAGCAGTTTTACAGGGGGCAACGAGCAGTACTTC	CASSFTGGNEQYF
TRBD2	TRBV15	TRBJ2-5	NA	TGTGCCACCAGCTCGGGACTAGCGGGGGAGACCCAGTACTTC	CATSSGLAGETQYF
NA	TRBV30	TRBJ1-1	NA	TGTGCCTGGAGTGGGGAGTGGGCCACTGAAGCTTTCTTT	CAWSGEWATEAFF
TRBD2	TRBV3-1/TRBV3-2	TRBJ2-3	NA	TGTGCCAGCAGCCGTCACCAGGCTAGCGGGGGCCCCGGGGATACGCAGTATTTT	CASSRHQASGGPGDTQYF
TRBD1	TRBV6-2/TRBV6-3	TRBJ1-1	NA	TGTGCCAGCAGCCGCTCGGGACAGGGGACGAACACTGAAGCTTTCTTT	CASSRSGQGTNTEAFF
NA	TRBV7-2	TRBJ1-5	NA	TGTGCCAGCGGTAACCCCCCACCCAGTCAGCCCCAGCATTTT	CASGNPPPSQPQHF
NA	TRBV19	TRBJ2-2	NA	TGTGCCAGTAGGAGGGGACATAACACCGGGGAGCTGTTTTTT	CASRRGHNTGELFF
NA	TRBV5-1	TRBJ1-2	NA	TGCGCCAGCAGCTTAACGCAGACAACGAGCGGCTACACCTTC	CASSLTQTTSGYTF
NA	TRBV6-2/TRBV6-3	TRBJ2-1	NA	TGTGCCAGCAGTTACTCCTCTACAGGGAAGTACAATGAGCAGTTCTTC	CASSYSSTGKYNEQFF
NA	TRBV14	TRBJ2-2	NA	TGTGCCAGCAGCCAAGATCGGTCGTACAGGACGAACACCGGGGAGCTGTTTTTT	CASSQDRSYRTNTGELFF
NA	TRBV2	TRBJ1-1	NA	TGTGCCAGCAGGCCGGGCGGGGGCTGGGCTTTCTTT	CASRPGGGWAFF
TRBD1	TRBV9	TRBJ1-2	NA	TGTGCCAGCAGCGGGTCTCGTTCCAGGGGGCCCTTTGGCTACACCTTC	CASSGSRSRGPFGYTF
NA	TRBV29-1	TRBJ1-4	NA	TGCAGCGTTGCGGGGAGAGCAACTAATGAAAAACTGTTTTTT	CSVAGRATNEKLFF
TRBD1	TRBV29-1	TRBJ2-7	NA	TGCAGCGTTGTTGAGGACAGGGGTTCCGAGCAGTACTTC	CSVVEDRGSEQYF
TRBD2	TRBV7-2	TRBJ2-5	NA	TGTGCCAGCGGACTCGGGGAGGGGCGAGAGACCCAGTACTTC	CASGLGEGRETQYF
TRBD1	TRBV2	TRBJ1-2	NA	TGTGCCAGCAGTGCCGACAGGGACAACTATGGCTACACCTTC	CASSADRDNYGYTF
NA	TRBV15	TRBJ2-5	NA	TGTGCCGCCGCTCAGGGGTATCAAGAGACCCAGTACTTC	CAAAQGYQETQYF
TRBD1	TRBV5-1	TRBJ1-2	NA	TGCGCCAGCAGCTTGGGGTCATCAGGGGGCCCCTTCTACACCTTC	CASSLGSSGGPFYTF
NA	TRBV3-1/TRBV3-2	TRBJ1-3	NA	TGTGCCAGCAGCCAGCCAGAATCGCGTCGGGGGGACACCATATATTTT	CASSQPESRRGDTIYF
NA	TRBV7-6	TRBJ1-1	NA	TGTGCCAGCAGACGGACAGCATCGACTGAAGCTTTCTTT	CASRRTASTEAFF
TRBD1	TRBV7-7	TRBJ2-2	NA	TGTGCCACCAGGGTGGGACAGGGGAACGGGGAGCTGTTTTTT	CATRVGQGNGELFF
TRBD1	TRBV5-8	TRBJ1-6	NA	TGTGCCAGCAGCTTGGCCTTGGGACAGGGGCTGTTTTCACCCCTCCACTTT	CASSLALGQGLFSPLHF
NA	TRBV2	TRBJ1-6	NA	TGTGCCAGCATCCCAGTGAGGACAGAGAATTCACCCCTCCACTTT	CASIPVRTENSPLHF
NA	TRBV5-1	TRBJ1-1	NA	TGCGCCAGCAGCTTGTCCTTTTCCAGGTACCCGAACACTGAAGCTTTCTTT	CASSLSFSRYPNTEAFF
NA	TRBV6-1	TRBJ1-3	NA	TGTGCCAGCAGTGAGCGGATACACTCTGGAAACACCATATATTTT	CASSERIHSGNTIYF
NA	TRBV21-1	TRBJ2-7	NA	TGTGCCAGCAGCAAAAGAAGGTTTGACAGTCACTCCTACGAGCAGTACTTC	CASSKRRFDSHSYEQYF
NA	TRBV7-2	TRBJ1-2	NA	TGTGCCAGCAGCTTAGACAGAACCGATTATGGCTACACCTTC	CASSLDRTDYGYTF
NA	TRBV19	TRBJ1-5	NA	TGTGCCAGTAGGCAGAGGAGAGGGATCCAACAGCCCCAGCATTTT	CASRQRRGIQQPQHF
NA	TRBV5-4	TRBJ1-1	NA	TGTGCCAGCAGGCCAACAGCCTCGGGAGAGTCTGAAGCTTTCTTT	CASRPTASGESEAFF
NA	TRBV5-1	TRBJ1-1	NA	TGCGCCAGCAGCTTAACTCTTAAGAACACTGAAGCTTTCTTT	CASSLTLKNTEAFF
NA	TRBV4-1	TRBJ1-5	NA	TGCGCCAGCAGCCTCACAGGGACGGGGCAGCCCCAGCATTTT	CASSLTGTGQPQHF
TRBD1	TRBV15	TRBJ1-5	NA	TGTGCCACCAGCCGTGAGACAGGGAGAAGGTCCCAGCATTTT	CATSRETGRRSQHF
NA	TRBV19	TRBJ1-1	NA	TGTGCCAGTAGTATAGTCCCTCGACAGAAGAACACTGAAGCTTTCTTT	CASSIVPRQKNTEAFF
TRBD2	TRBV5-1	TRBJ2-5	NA	TGCGCCAGCAGCCCCCAAGCGGGGCTCCAAGAGACCCAGTACTTC	CASSPQAGLQETQYF
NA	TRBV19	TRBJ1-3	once	TGTGCCAGTAGTACCCAGGACTACTCTGGAAACACCATATATTTT	CASSTQDYSGNTIYF
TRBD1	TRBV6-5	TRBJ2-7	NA	TGTGCCAGCAGTTACTCCGGGACAGGATCCTACGAGCAGTACTTC	CASSYSGTGSYEQYF
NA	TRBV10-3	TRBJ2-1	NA	TGTGCCATCAGTGAGGGCGGCGGGGACCCGTTTTACAATGAGCAGTTCTTC	CAISEGGGDPFYNEQFF
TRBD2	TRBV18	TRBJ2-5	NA	TGTGCCAGCTCACCAGGGACTAGCCCAGAGACCCAGTACTTC	CASSPGTSPETQYF
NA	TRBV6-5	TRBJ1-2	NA	TGTGCCAGCAGGGACAGCTCCTATGGCTACACCTTC	CASRDSSYGYTF
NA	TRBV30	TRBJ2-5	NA	TGTGCCTGGGAAAGACAGGGAGGAGAGACCCAGTACTTC	CAWERQGGETQYF
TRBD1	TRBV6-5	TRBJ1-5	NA	TGTGCCAGCAGACCTGCAGGGGGTAGCAATCAGCCCCAGCATTTT	CASRPAGGSNQPQHF
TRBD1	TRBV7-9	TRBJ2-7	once	TGTGCCAGCAGCTCCATCTACAGGGGCACCTACGAGCAGTACTTC	CASSSIYRGTYEQYF
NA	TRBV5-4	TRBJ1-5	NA	TGTGCCAGCAGCTTGGACGGTAGCAATCAGCCCCAGCATTTT	CASSLDGSNQPQHF
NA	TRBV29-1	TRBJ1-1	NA	TGCAGCGTTGAGAGGGGAGGGAGGACTGAAGCTTTCTTT	CSVERGGRTEAFF
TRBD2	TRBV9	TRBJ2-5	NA	TGTGCCAGCAGCACTTGGGGGGGAGAGACCCAGTACTTC	CASSTWGGETQYF